This record concerns one TCR beta chain sequence. Generated by immunoSEQ multiplex PCR, the TCRdb table keeps only in-frame clones and is missing some. The table has some 120,000 clones, 85% to 90% seen once. The entry originates in a study of control samples from healthy donors and cancer patients. V dropped 3 bases and J dropped 5 bases, with 14 bases sitting between them. CDR3 size: 15 residues. Germline assignment: CDR1 SGHTA and CDR2 FQGNSA. The sequenced sample was PBMCs. J is TRBJ2-4 and V is TRBV7-2; D may be TRBD1 (5 bases). The TCR sequence derives from a woman aged 45-65 years with colorectal cancer. The CDR3 region is CASSLSSGCQNIQYF. In DNA, the CDR3 is TGTGCCAGCAGCTTGTCGTCAGGGTGTCAAAACATTCAGTACTTC.